The clone carrying this T cell receptor (beta chain) was recorded at least ten times. The antigen is not known. V gave up 7 bases and J gave up 4 bases, with 10 bases separating them. Germline lookup yields CDR1 LNHDA and CDR2 SQIVND (reference sequence). CDR3 length: 12 residues. Amplification targeted TCR beta CDR3 regions from RNA transcripts. First-round RT-PCR with HTBI primers amplified the TCR CDR3 region. TCRdb independently ran MiXCR on the multiplex PCR reads; one entry per CDR3 protein. Of hundreds of thousands of distinct CDR3 sequences listed, approximately 15% are singletons. This entry belongs to a study of T cells in Graves' hyperthyroidism and ophthalmopathy. Whole-study results and caveats: The model foresaw ophthalmopathy a median roughly 6.3 months prior to onset.

Aged 18 to 65, the patients had hyperthyroidism that was newly diagnosed and had lasted under 2 months. Diagnoses used clinical symptoms, serum thyroxine and TRAb, thyroid ultrasound and orbital computed tomography. The clonotype originates from a woman in her late teens or twenties with Graves' hyperthyroidism. Sequenced: blood. V and J are TRBV19 and TRBJ1-1; D uncertain. In DNA, the CDR3 is TGTGCCAGTAAGCTCGAGGCCACTGAAGCTTTCTTT. Translated: CASKLEATEAFF.